The T cell receptor (beta chain) described here comes from a study of blood T cell repertoires in COVID-19. Study as a whole: T cells, B-cell-depleted T cells, or PBMCs supplied cDNA or gDNA.

Some clones are missing from TCRdb's copy, which holds only in-frame ones; the method was immunoSEQ multiplex PCR. The data show fewer than 300,000 clones, around four fifths seen once. Trimming took 6 bases from V and 6 from J; bases not matched to a gene: 6. Germline V gives CDR1 MDHEN, CDR2 SYDVKM. The length of the CDR3 is 15 residues. This TCR came from a man at least 80 years old with acute or convalescent COVID-19. This sequence joins TRBV28 and TRBJ2-1, with 12 nucleotides matching TRBD2. Sequencing used peripheral blood. This CDR3 reads CASSLTSGGRNEQFF. CDR3 bases: TGTGCCAGCAGCCTAACTAGCGGGGGGCGCAATGAGCAGTTCTTC.